This T cell receptor beta chain originates from a study of TIL therapy for anti-PD-1-resistant metastatic lung cancer (dated by TCRdb to about 2021). Context from the whole study: Enrolled patients had a median age of around 58 years (range 38-75) and a median tumor PD-L1 proportion score of over 5.5%. Most of the cohort had lung adenocarcinoma, including a few EGFR-mutant tumors and two ALK-rearranged tumors, and half of the patients were either current or former smokers. Across the cohort, whole-exome sequencing showed a median non-synonymous tumor mutation burden of roughly 1.5 mutations per megabase. Tumor and peripheral blood T cell receptor beta sequencing was used to track clonotypes across tumor, expanded TIL product and serial blood samples. Study-wide findings and limitations: Generalizability was limited because the cohort was highly selected, with more treatment-naive, never-smoker and oncogene-addicted patients included than is typical. The study protocol defined all tumor marker inferences as exploratory. Higher clonality and lower diversity were observed in expanded TIL cultures than in baseline intratumoral T cells (median clonality around 5.7% vs 31%, p < 0.0001). Clonal turnover during TIL culture was high, and many clones enriched in the product were not detected in the baseline tumor, suggesting clonal contraction rather than faithful expansion.

Only a few counts were recorded for this clone. Its cognate antigen has yet to be identified. There are no base qualities to consult, and no much larger clone falls within one base. Here V drops 4 bases and J drops 9 bases, and the junction holds 13 bases not matched to any gene. From the cysteine up to the phenylalanine, the CDR3 has a length of 15 residues. Only the CDR3 DNA stays, 45 bases, in frame from base 1. CDR1 and CDR2 were assigned from the germline V gene as MGHDK and SYGVNS. Using bias-controlled multiplex PCR with the immunoSEQ v3 hsTCRB kit, the TCR beta CDR3 regions were amplified from genomic DNA. TCR libraries were sequenced on an Illumina NextSeq 500 to 2 million to 2.5 million read pairs for survey level or roughly 4.5-6.5 million for deep level. For the original study's pipeline: Clonality was reported by immunoSEQ Analyzer software, which also assigned V, D and J genes and filtered out non-productive sequences. Repertoires of infused TIL and blood were compared using productive Simpson clonality and the Morisita overlap index of productive TRB rearrangements. TCRdb took this table from immuneACCESS and kept in-frame rearrangements with V and J called. Such tables lack part of the clones; where checked against another copy, unresolved V genes explain under half of the gap, and the rest is unexplained. That table is the source of V, J and clone size, and D and trimming were worked out from the DNA. The sample has 45,000 to 50,000 clones on record, less than 75% of them singletons. The ten most abundant clones make up 5.5% to 6% of the sample.

What the time point label conveys for this sample: pre-treatment sample, taken before nivolumab and TIL therapy. The baseline tumor samples were excised metastases, mostly pleural nodules or supraclavicular lymph nodes, taken from the same resection that was used to grow TIL. Tumors were harvested prior to any PD-1/PD-L1 blockade, after which nivolumab was administered to patients, and lymphodepletion, expanded TIL infusion and IL-2 were given to patients who progressed. Between late 2017 and 2020, a dual-center phase I trial enrolled adults who had stage 4 NSCLC. Samples came from a single-arm, open-label phase I trial of tumor-infiltrating lymphocyte therapy with nivolumab in advanced non-small cell lung cancer. For each resected tumor, portions were snap-frozen in liquid nitrogen and kept at -80 degrees C. Using laser-capture macrodissection, tumor regions of interest were selected on H&E sections, then pulverized into approximately 16 mg aliquots and extracted using Qiagen Allprep kits.

This receptor was obtained from a person between 25 and 80 years old with non-small cell lung cancer. The V and J genes are TRBV25-1 and TRBJ2-3; 7 nucleotides in the junction match TRBD2. Sequenced material: tumor tissue, taken at baseline. The nucleotide sequence reads as follows: TGTGCCAGCAGTGTAGCTAGCGGCCCCCTAGGAACGCAGTATTTT. Its coded protein is CASSVASGPLGTQYF.